The present T cell receptor beta chain was sequenced within a study of CD8+CD57+ T cells in acquired aplastic anemia. Overall study: Sorted CD4+ and CD8+ cells gave a mean 3.2 ug DNA, range 0.2 to 27.4 ug. Study-wide points: Patients and controls had in common 25 to 35 CD8+ CDR3 sequences.

With respect to this clonotype: Its cognate antigen is unknown.

Flow cytometry had shown expanded CD8+CD57+ cells in the patients chosen for sequencing. The enrolled patients all had severe acquired aplastic anemia. No therapy had been given to the patients at the time of blood sampling. CDR3 and TCR beta VDJ profiling relied on a genomic DNA template. TCRdb used MiXCR to reprocess the reads, holding one entry per CDR3 protein. Of under 200,000 distinct CDR3 sequences listed, 40% to 50% were seen once; the top ten hold approximately 3%. The CDR3 is made up of 12 amino acids. Trimming stripped 2 bases from V and 7 bases from J, with 8 bases between. From germline, CDR1 is SGHVS and CDR2 FNYEAQ.

This receptor was obtained from a human donor with aplastic anemia. Material: sorted CD4+, CD8+, or CD8+CD57+ T cells (not recorded which) from PBMCs. The V gene is TRBV7-6, the J gene TRBJ1-2, with D hard to call. In nucleotides, the CDR3 is TGTGCCAGCAGCTTACCGGTGAGTGGCTACACCTTC. As protein: CASSLPVSGYTF.